A selection of T cell receptor beta chains follows, all from one sample in a study of control samples from healthy donors and cancer patients. Sequenced by immunoSEQ multiplex PCR; TCRdb stores in-frame clones only, minus some. Of fewer than 65,000 clones listed, 80% are singletons. The sample taken for sequencing was blood. Source of these receptors: a man aged 65 to 85 in good health. CDR3s include the opening cysteine and the closing phenylalanine or tryptophan. The D gene is left open where the match is weak. A row's size may be missing; if present it is once, few, many or a size class.

abundance,j_gene,v_gene,len,d_gene,CDR3aa,CDR3nt
.,TRBJ1-2,TRBV2,15,.,CASSRERQPTYGYTF,TGTGCCAGCAGTAGAGAAAGACAGCCAACCTATGGCTACACCTTC
.,TRBJ1-2,TRBV7-8,15,.,CASSMTRVPARGYTF,TGTGCCAGCAGTATGACCCGGGTCCCAGCGCGAGGCTACACCTTC
.,TRBJ2-5,TRBV20-1,11,.,CSASKQETQYF,TGCAGTGCTAGCAAACAAGAGACCCAGTACTTC
.,TRBJ2-1,TRBV18,14,TRBD1,CASSPRTGSDEQFF,TGTGCCAGCTCACCAAGGACAGGAAGCGATGAGCAGTTCTTC
.,TRBJ1-2,TRBV10-3,14,.,CAISHPQGSGGYTF,TGTGCCATCAGTCACCCCCAGGGGAGCGGCGGCTACACCTTC
.,TRBJ2-3,TRBV9,15,.,CASSVVEGGTDTQYF,TGTGCCAGCAGCGTCGTGGAGGGGGGCACAGATACGCAGTATTTT
.,TRBJ2-5,TRBV4-1,15,.,CASSQDGGRGETQYF,TGCGCCAGCAGCCAAGATGGGGGGCGCGGTGAGACCCAGTACTTC
few,TRBJ1-3,TRBV20-1,14,.,CSASIQGAGNTIYF,TGCAGTGCTAGTATACAGGGTGCTGGAAACACCATATATTTT
.,TRBJ1-3,TRBV3-1/TRBV3-2,13,.,CASSGSLGNTIYF,TGTGCCAGCAGCGGGTCCTTAGGGAACACCATATATTTT
few,TRBJ2-2,TRBV2,13,.,CASSLLNTGELFF,TGTGCCAGCAGTCTACTTAACACCGGGGAGCTGTTTTTT
.,TRBJ2-2,TRBV9,14,.,CASSVAPGTGELFF,TGTGCCAGCAGCGTAGCCCCGGGGACCGGGGAGCTGTTTTTT
.,TRBJ2-1,TRBV27,17,.,CASSLSGTGLSYNEQFF,TGTGCCAGCAGTTTAAGCGGGACAGGTCTCTCCTACAATGAGCAGTTCTTC
once,TRBJ1-1,TRBV5-1,16,.,CASSLDRPGGDTEAFF,TGCGCCAGCAGCTTGGATCGTCCGGGAGGGGACACTGAAGCTTTCTTT
.,TRBJ1-2,TRBV9,13,.,CASSTQTNYGYTF,TGTGCCAGCAGCACTCAAACTAACTATGGCTACACCTTC
.,TRBJ1-4,TRBV9,14,.,CASSEGATNEKLFF,TGTGCCAGCAGCGAAGGAGCAACTAATGAAAAACTGTTTTTT
.,TRBJ1-5,TRBV19,17,TRBD1,CASSILPGQGARKPQHF,TGTGCCAGTAGTATCCTACCGGGACAGGGGGCAAGAAAGCCCCAGCATTTT
.,TRBJ2-1,TRBV3-1/TRBV3-2,11,.,CASSRRGEQFF,TGTGCCAGCAGCCGCCGAGGTGAGCAGTTCTTC
.,TRBJ1-2,TRBV5-8,15,TRBD1,CASSLKQGAGNGYTF,TGTGCCAGCAGCTTGAAACAGGGGGCGGGAAATGGCTACACCTTC
.,TRBJ1-3,TRBV7-9,16,.,CASSSSSWSSGNTIYF,TGTGCCAGCAGCTCCTCGTCATGGTCCTCTGGAAACACCATATATTTT
once,TRBJ1-1,TRBV19,15,TRBD1,CASSSRDRGVTEAFF,TGTGCCAGTAGTTCTCGGGACAGGGGTGTCACTGAAGCTTTCTTT
.,TRBJ1-6,TRBV4-1,16,.,CASSRLPVGYNSPLHF,TGCGCCAGCAGCCGACTTCCCGTGGGTTATAATTCACCCCTCCACTTT
.,TRBJ2-1,TRBV30,13,.,CAWSRREVNEQFF,TGTGCCTGGAGTAGACGCGAGGTAAATGAGCAGTTCTTC
.,TRBJ2-1,TRBV5-5,14,.,CASGLGLGYNEQFF,TGTGCCAGCGGCTTAGGTCTGGGTTACAATGAGCAGTTCTTC